The 32 T cell receptor beta chains presented below share a single source sample, sequenced in a study of blood T cell repertoires in COVID-19. Sequencing was performed with immunoSEQ multiplex PCR; in TCRdb, only in-frame clones are kept and a portion is missing. The sample has 90,000 to 120,000 clones; around 83% are singletons. The specimen sequenced was peripheral blood. The receptors shown here come from a woman aged 70-85 years with acute or convalescent COVID-19.

The gene calls are TRBV4-1 and TRBJ1-2; D is uncertain. V lost 1 base, J lost 4 bases, and 16 bases lay in between. Per the germline V gene, CDR1 is MGHRA and CDR2 is YSYEKL. This CDR3 has 16 residues. The CDR3 reads CASSQVPVAGSYGYTF. CDR3 DNA: TGCGCCAGCAGCCAAGTCCCGGTCGCCGGGTCCTATGGCTACACCTTC.

This clone showed up just a few times. The chain employs TRBV19 and TRBJ1-2; weak D call: TRBD1 (5 bases). Between the trimmed V and J ends, which lost 6 bases and 8 bases, there was a span of 19 bases. Germline loops: CDR1 LNHDA, CDR2 SQIVND (reference sequence). The CDR3 totals 14 residues. The CDR3 DNA sequence: TGTGCCAGTAGGCAGCAGGGTAGTTCGGTAGGCTACACCTTC. Amino acid sequence: CASRQQGSSVGYTF.

This clone has only one observation. The chain combines TRBV29-1 with TRBJ2-3; 8 nucleotides agree with TRBD2. CDR1 is SQVTM and CDR2 is ANQGSEA in the germline V gene. This CDR3 spans 14 amino acids. The trim removed 7 bases at V and 2 bases at J, leaving 8 bases unmatched. The CDR3 DNA reads as TGCAGCGCCCGGGGGGGGGAGTACACAGATACGCAGTATTTT. Translated: CSARGGEYTDTQYF.

The J gene is TRBJ2-4, the V gene TRBV28; possibly TRBD1 for D (6 bases). CDR1 MDHEN and CDR2 SYDVKM come from the germline V gene. The CDR3 totals 17 residues. V was pared by 2 bases and J by 0 bases, with 14 bases between. In DNA, the CDR3 is TGTGCCAGCAGTTTAGGAAGGGGGACCCTAGCCAAAAACATTCAGTACTTC. Its protein is CASSLGRGTLAKNIQYF.

The chain employs TRBV12-1 and TRBJ2-2; the table names TRBD2, a call not compared with the DNA. TRBV12-1 is flagged as a pseudogene. This CDR3 is built from 15 residues. The CDR3 sequence: CASSLTGTNTGELFF. CDR3 sequence (DNA): TGTGCCAGCAGCTTGACGGGAACGAACACCGGGGAGCTGTTTTTT.

This clone was found a few times. The rearrangement uses TRBV5-1 and TRBJ1-1; maybe TRBD1 (5 bases). This CDR3 comprises 14 residues. Germline assignment: CDR1 SGHRS and CDR2 YFSETQ. V shed 4 bases and J shed 3 bases, with 13 bases lying between them. CDR3 protein: CASSVRGGDTEAFF. For the CDR3, the DNA is TGCGCCAGCAGCGTCCGGGGGGGTGACACTGAAGCTTTCTTT.

The V gene is TRBV5-1, the J gene TRBJ1-2; TRBD1 agrees at 9 bases. With 0 bases clipped from V and 3 bases from J, the junction kept 9 bases outside the gene matches. The CDR3 length is 17 residues. The germline CDR1 and CDR2 sequences are SGHRS and YFSETQ. The CDR3 DNA reads as TGCGCCAGCAGCTTGGCCCCGGGACAGGGAGTGGACTATGGCTACACCTTC. This gives the protein CASSLAPGQGVDYGYTF.

The chain is built from TRBV18 and TRBJ1-2; D call uncertain. The CDR3 spans 19 residues. V lost 1 base to trimming and J lost 3 bases, with 24 bases between them. Germline-derived CDR1 and CDR2 are KGHSH and LQKENI. The CDR3 sequence: CASSPRTTTWRGLDYGYTF. CDR3 bases: TGTGCCAGCTCACCACGAACCACCACCTGGCGGGGATTGGACTATGGCTACACCTTC.

The gene calls are TRBV6-5 and TRBJ2-7; 9 bases agree with TRBD1. The CDR3 is made up of 13 amino acids. V shed 8 bases and J 3 bases; nucleotides not matched to a gene: 5. In germline, CDR1 is MNHEY, CDR2 SVGAGI. In nucleotides, the CDR3 is TGTGCCAGCCACCAGGGACAGGGCTACGAGCAGTACTTC. It specifies CASHQGQGYEQYF.

V and J are TRBV14 and TRBJ2-7; TRBD1 aligns across 10 bases. The germline gives CDR1 SGHDN, CDR2 FVKESK. J was trimmed by 0 bases and V by 0 bases; bases with no gene match: 8. The CDR3 length is 18 residues. The CDR3 DNA sequence: TGTGCCAGCAGCCAAGATTATCGGGACAGGGGCCTCTCCTACGAGCAGTACTTC. Protein product: CASSQDYRDRGLSYEQYF.

The chain couples TRBV28 to TRBJ2-1; no firm D call. The ends were cut back, 3 bases at V and 8 bases at J, with 5 bases in the middle. This CDR3 is built from 11 residues. Germline V gene sequence: CDR1 MDHEN, CDR2 SYDVKM. The CDR3 DNA sequence: TGTGCCAGCAGTTTTATCGATGAGCAGTTCTTC. Encoded protein: CASSFIDEQFF.

V gene TRBV3-1 (or the pseudogene TRBV3-2) combines with J gene TRBJ1-2, with D maybe TRBD1 (5 bases). The germline gives CDR1 LGHDT, CDR2 YNNKEL (reference sequence). Trimming pared 0 bases from V and 7 bases from J, leaving 9 bases between. The CDR3 is made up of 13 amino acids. The CDR3 nucleotides read TGTGCCAGCAGCCAAGATGGTACAGGTGGCTACACCTTC. As protein: CASSQDGTGGYTF.

The chain has TRBV6-1 and TRBJ1-5; D is perhaps TRBD1 (5 bases). Germline V gene sequence: CDR1 MNHNS, CDR2 SASEGT. Trimming took 1 base from V and 11 from J, leaving 18 bases between them. This CDR3 has 15 amino acids. The CDR3 bases are TGTGCCAGCAGTGAAGGTCACGCAGGTCAAGGGGCCCAGCATTTT. Residues: CASSEGHAGQGAQHF.

This clone came up a few times. The chain uses TRBV13 and TRBJ2-3; TRBD2 matches 7 bases. V lost 4 bases, J lost 5 bases, and 15 bases stayed unmatched. The CDR3 sequence is 17 residues long. The germline CDR1 and CDR2 sequences are PRHDT and FYEKMQ (reference sequence). CDR3 protein: CASSSRILAGEQDTQYF. The CDR3 nucleotides are TGTGCCAGCAGCTCCCGCATTTTGGCGGGGGAACAAGATACGCAGTATTTT. The entire variable domain, with the rest obtained from reference TRBV13 and TRBJ2-3, is as follows: AAGVIQSPRHLIKEKRETATLKCYPIPRHDTVYWYQQGPGQDPQFLISFYEKMQSDKGSIPDRFSAQQFSDYHSELNMSSLELGDSALYFCASSSRILAGEQDTQYFGPGTRLTVL.

The chain recombines TRBV11-2 with TRBJ2-1; the match to TRBD2 covers 12 bases. J gave up 10 bases and V 6 bases, and 10 bases lay outside the gene matches. Germline V CDR1 and CDR2: SGHAT, FQNNGV. The CDR3 sequence is 15 residues long. This CDR3 reads CASSHTSGGTGEQFF. CDR3 coding DNA: TGTGCCAGCAGTCATACTAGCGGGGGGACGGGAGAGCAGTTCTTC.

The chain recombines TRBV20-1 with TRBJ1-4, with D uncertain. Germline CDR1 reads DFQATT; CDR2 reads SNEGSKA (reference sequence). This CDR3 comprises 10 residues. V lost 5 bases and J 11 bases, leaving 9 bases between the germline ends. The CDR3 bases are TGCAGTGCTGCCCGGGATAAACTGTTTTTT. Translating it yields CSAARDKLFF.

J is TRBJ2-1 and V is TRBV10-3; D is possibly TRBD2 (7 bases). CDR3 length: 14 amino acids. V shed 4 bases and J shed 5 bases, with 12 bases lying between them. CDR1 and CDR2 from the germline V gene are ENHRY and SYGVKD. CDR3 residues: CAISGRGGDNEQFF. The DNA of the CDR3 is TGTGCCATCAGTGGAAGAGGGGGGGACAATGAGCAGTTCTTC.

The rearrangement joins TRBV7-7 to TRBJ2-1, with 7 bases aligning to TRBD2. Germline V gene sequence: CDR1 SSHAT, CDR2 FNYEAQ (reference sequence). After removal of 2 bases from V and 8 bases from J, the junction contained 3 bases not matched to a gene. CDR3 size: 13 residues. CDR3 region: CASSLFAGDEQFF. DNA of the CDR3: TGTGCCAGCAGCTTATTCGCGGGGGATGAGCAGTTCTTC. The full variable domain, its missing parts supplied by reference TRBV7-7 and TRBJ2-1, is GAGVSQSPRYKVTKRGQDVTLRCDPISSHATLYWYQQALGQGPEFLTYFNYEAQPDKSGLPSDRFSAERPEGSISTLTIQRTEQRDSAMYRCASSLFAGDEQFFGPGTRLTVL.

The V call is TRBV27, the J call TRBJ2-7; maybe TRBD2 (7 bases). Deletions cut 2 bases from V and 1 base from J, with 12 bases between. CDR3 length: 15 amino acids. Looked up from germline, CDR1 is MNHEY and CDR2 is SMNVEV (reference sequence). The CDR3 protein is CASSLGGGRSYEQYF. Here the CDR3 DNA reads TGTGCCAGCAGTTTAGGGGGCGGGAGATCCTACGAGCAGTACTTC.

This clone was seen a handful of times. The chain recombines TRBV28 with TRBJ2-4; a weak D match, TRBD1 (5 bases). V dropped 6 bases and J dropped 0 bases, with 15 bases sitting between them. The V gene's germline CDR1 is MDHEN and CDR2 SYDVKM. The CDR3 has 16 amino acids. CDR3 region: CASSRGQFLAKNIQYF. The CDR3 DNA reads as TGTGCCAGCAGCCGTGGACAATTCCTAGCCAAAAACATTCAGTACTTC. The entire variable domain, with the rest obtained from reference TRBV28 and TRBJ2-4, is as follows: DVKVTQSSRYLVKRTGEKVFLECVQDMDHENMFWYRQDPGLGLRLIYFSYDVKMKEKGDIPEGYSVSREKKERFSLILESASTNQTSMYLCASSRGQFLAKNIQYFGAGTRLSVL.

As for this clone: This sample includes further DNA sequences coding for the same CDR3. The chain carries TRBV29-1 and TRBJ2-7, with TRBD1 matching 8 bases. The V and J ends lost 3 bases and 6 bases, in that order; junction bases with no gene match: 7. The CDR3 runs to 13 residues. The germline V gene encodes CDR1 SQVTM and CDR2 ANQGSEA. The CDR3 sequence: CSVDGQGGREQYF. Written as DNA, the CDR3 is TGCAGCGTTGACGGACAGGGAGGACGCGAGCAGTACTTC.

This clone is a singleton in its sample. This chain links TRBV28 with TRBJ2-7, with D perhaps matching TRBD2 (5 bases). The germline V and J ends were trimmed by 6 bases and 2 bases, with 11 bases remaining between them. CDR3 size: 13 residues. The germline V gene has CDR1 MDHEN and CDR2 SYDVKM. This chain's CDR3 is CASSLRVPYEQYV. The CDR3 bases are TGTGCCAGCAGCTTGCGGGTCCCCTACGAGCAGTACGTC.

This clone was seen only once. V and J are TRBV15 and TRBJ2-5; no clear D gene. CDR1 is LNHNV, CDR2 YYDKDF, per germline (reference sequence). The CDR3 consists of 11 residues. Between the trimmed V and J ends, which lost 4 bases and 7 bases, there was a span of 7 bases. The CDR3 here is CATSTLRTQYF. CDR3 sequence (DNA): TGTGCCACCAGCACTCTACGGACCCAGTACTTC.

The chain is built from TRBV6-6 and TRBJ1-5; TRBD1 is a possible D gene (5 bases). This CDR3 has 16 residues. Trimming stripped 6 bases from V and 2 bases from J, with 17 bases between. The germline V gene has CDR1 MNHNY and CDR2 SVGAGI (reference sequence). CDR3 bases: TGTGCCAGCAGAGAACGCCGGGGGATTGGCAATCAGCCCCAGCATTTT. Translation gives CASRERRGIGNQPQHF.

The chain has TRBV5-8 and TRBJ2-3; 11 bases line up with TRBD2. With V trimmed by 7 bases and J by 3 bases, 7 bases remained unmatched. This CDR3 spans 15 amino acids. The germline V gene has CDR1 SGHTS and CDR2 YDEGEE. CDR3 coding DNA: TGTGCCAGCTCAATCCGGACTAGCGGGACAGATACGCAGTATTTT. It yields the protein CASSIRTSGTDTQYF.

In its sample, this clone was seen a few times. The chain joins TRBV6-5 to TRBJ2-7; 12 bases fit TRBD2. The CDR3 is 14 residues long. In germline, CDR1 is MNHEY, CDR2 SVGAGI. With V trimmed by 6 bases and J by 3 bases, 3 bases remained unmatched. CDR3 bases: TGTGCCAGCAGCTCGACTAGCGGGAGCTACGAGCAGTACTTC. Translating gives CASSSTSGSYEQYF.

The rearrangement joins TRBV2 to TRBJ1-6, with 7 nucleotides matching TRBD1. CDR1 SNHLY and CDR2 FYNNEI come from the germline V gene. The CDR3 has 16 amino acids. The V segment lost 6 bases and the J segment 7 bases; nucleotides outside the gene matches: 12. This CDR3 is CASSYRDSLRNSPLHF. The CDR3 DNA is TGTGCCAGCAGCTACCGGGACAGTCTTAGGAATTCACCCCTCCACTTT.

The chain is built from TRBV28 and TRBJ1-6; D gene ambiguous. Trimming removed 8 bases from V and 9 bases from J, with 17 bases in between. This CDR3 is built from 14 residues. Germline CDR1 reads MDHEN; CDR2 reads SYDVKM. The CDR3 bases are TGTGCCAGCTTTCTTCCGGGGAGAGGTTCACCCCTCCACTTT. Residues: CASFLPGRGSPLHF.

V and J are TRBV3-1 (or the pseudogene TRBV3-2) and TRBJ1-2, with 10 bases fitting TRBD1. V lost 3 bases and J lost 2; bases outside the gene matches: 9. The germline V gene encodes CDR1 LGHDT and CDR2 YNNKEL (reference sequence). The CDR3 is 17 amino acids. This CDR3 reads CASSQLRQGAPNYGYTF. DNA for the CDR3: TGTGCCAGCAGCCAGCTAAGACAGGGGGCACCGAACTATGGCTACACCTTC.

The chain carries TRBV28 and TRBJ1-2; perhaps TRBD1 as D (5 bases). The V gene's germline CDR1 is MDHEN and CDR2 SYDVKM. There are 13 residues in the CDR3. V was shortened by 2 bases and J by 4 bases, with 8 bases between the two germline ends. The CDR3: CASSLRDSYGYTF. The CDR3, as DNA: TGTGCCAGCAGTTTAAGAGACAGCTATGGCTACACCTTC.

V and J are TRBV28 and TRBJ1-3, with D possibly being TRBD1 (5 bases). Looked up from germline, CDR1 is MDHEN and CDR2 is SYDVKM. CDR3 length: 13 amino acids. Trimming took off 8 bases at V and 3 bases at J, with 11 bases between the two ends. The CDR3 bases are TGTGCCAGCGTCGGGGGGGTTGGAAACACCATATATTTT. This gives the protein CASVGGVGNTIYF.

The chain joins TRBV2 to TRBJ1-2, with D possibly being TRBD1 (5 bases). Germline V gives CDR1 SNHLY, CDR2 FYNNEI. With 4 bases removed from V and 14 bases from J, the gap between germline ends came to 17 bases. The CDR3 length is 12 residues. The CDR3 is CASSGDGRAWTF. DNA for the CDR3: TGTGCCAGCAGTGGGGACGGGAGGGCTTGGACCTTC.